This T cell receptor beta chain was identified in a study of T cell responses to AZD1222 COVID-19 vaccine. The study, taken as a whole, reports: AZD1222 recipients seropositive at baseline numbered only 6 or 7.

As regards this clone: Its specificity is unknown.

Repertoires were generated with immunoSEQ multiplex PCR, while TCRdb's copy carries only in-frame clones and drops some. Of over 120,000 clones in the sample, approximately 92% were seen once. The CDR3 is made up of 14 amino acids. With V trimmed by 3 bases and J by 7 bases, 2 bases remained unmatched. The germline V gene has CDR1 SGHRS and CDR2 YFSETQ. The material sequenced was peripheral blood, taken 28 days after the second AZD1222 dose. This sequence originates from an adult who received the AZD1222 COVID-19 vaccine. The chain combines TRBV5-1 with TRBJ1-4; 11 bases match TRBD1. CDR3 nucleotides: TGCGCCAGCAGCTCCGGGACAGGGGGTGAAAAACTGTTTTTT. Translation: CASSSGTGGEKLFF.